Detailed here is one T cell receptor beta chain. The antigen it recognizes is unknown. Base qualities are not recorded, but no much larger clone differs from it by a single base. The library came from the immunoSEQ multiplex PCR assay. To provide template for TCR sequencing, every sample had RNA extracted and reverse transcribed into cDNA. SuperScript III was used to make first-strand cDNA, primed with a 2:1 mix of oligo-dT and random hexamers. A synthetic immune receptor repertoire was used to measure amplification bias, and any remaining bias was corrected computationally. The source study handled its data this way. After raw reads were preprocessed to remove errors, the CDR3 was defined following IMGT conventions as running from the conserved cysteine to phenylalanine. Clonality was computed by normalizing Shannon entropy by log2 of the number of productive unique TCRs and subtracting the result from 1. CD4 or CD8 identity of scalp clones was inferred by cross-referencing scalp TCRbeta sequences with sorted blood CD4 and CD8 repertoires. What TCRdb holds here is the immuneACCESS table cut down to in-frame rearrangements. Part of the clones is not present; checked against another copy, under half of the missing clones reflect an unresolved V gene, and the others are unexplained. V and J calls and clone size are given by that table; D and trimming were obtained from the DNA. Counted in this sample were around 120,000 clones; more than 40% of them appeared once. The ten largest clones capture roughly 0.5% of the sample.

What the time point label conveys for this sample: more than three weeks on oral tofacitinib. This specimen's treatment or condition label, per the study, means: oral pan-JAK inhibitor, 5-10 mg twice daily. Peripheral blood and lesional scalp punch biopsies were obtained from patients with alopecia areata. PBMCs were isolated by density centrifugation and stained for CD3, CD4 and CD8, and CD4+ and CD8+ T cells were sorted on a FACSAria. These data originate in a study of CD8+ T cells in alopecia areata listed by TCRdb under 2018. Looking at the study overall: Treated patients were enrolled in an open-label pilot trial of oral tofacitinib, 5 to 10 mg twice daily, for moderate-to-severe alopecia areata. Tofacitinib was given for 6 to 18 months, followed by 6 months of follow-up off drug to assess delayed response and recurrence. The SALT score, which quantifies the percentage of affected scalp surface area, was used to measure disease severity in treated patients. In both human patients and the C3H/HeJ mouse model, the study applied high-throughput TCRbeta sequencing to look at T cell clonal expansion in alopecia areata. In humans, TCRbeta sequencing was performed on scalp tissue and on sorted CD4+ and CD8+ peripheral blood T cells from healthy controls and from patients with patchy or totalis/universalis alopecia areata. Biopsies were taken from tofacitinib-treated patients at baseline and again at 4 and 24 weeks into treatment, and several of those patients also had a later scalp biopsy. Clonality in the scalp was compared among normal scalp (n=4), patchy alopecia areata scalp (n=8), and alopecia totalis/universalis scalp (n=8). RNA was obtained with the PAXgene miRNA kit for fixed scalp, the miRNeasy kit for PBMCs, and the RNeasy kit for mouse skin. immunoSEQ multiplex PCR using 35 Vbeta forward primers and 13 Jbeta reverse primers was used to amplify TCRbeta CDR3 regions.

What the authors observed across the whole study: During tofacitinib treatment, many expanded lesional clones stuck around in both scalp and blood, and this persistence may partly explain why relapse happens after treatment is stopped. With tofacitinib, both scalp clonality and the number of expanded CD8+ clones among the top 100 scalp clones went down significantly. Shared TCR sequences between patients were less evident than in mice, which may be partly attributable to HLA diversity in the patient population. Because the treated cohort was small and included a single nonresponder, larger studies are needed to assess links between baseline CD8+ expansion and response. Unlike mouse skin, which is dominated by gammadelta T cells, normal human skin has resident alphabeta T cells that are also sequenced, and this complicates analysis of the scalp TCR repertoire. Lesional scalp, especially in alopecia totalis/universalis, showed higher clonality and more expanded CD8+ clones than normal scalp, suggesting antigenic drive.

The germline V gene (reference sequence) gives CDR1 as GTSNPN and CDR2 as SVGIG. From the cysteine up to the phenylalanine, the CDR3 has a length of 13 residues. The entry retains the CDR3 DNA only, 39 bases that are in frame from base 1. Relative to germline, V is 8 bases shorter and J is 2 bases shorter, with 14 bases between their ends. The receptor comes from a human donor with alopecia areata. The sample here was CD4+ T cells sorted from blood, taken at week 4, from a patient treated with tofacitinib. The rearrangement combines TRBV30 with TRBJ2-3, and perhaps TRBD1 as D gene, on 6 matching bases. The CDR3 corresponds to CAGSTGTTDTQYF. DNA sequence: TGTGCCGGGTCGACAGGTACCACAGATACGCAGTATTTT.